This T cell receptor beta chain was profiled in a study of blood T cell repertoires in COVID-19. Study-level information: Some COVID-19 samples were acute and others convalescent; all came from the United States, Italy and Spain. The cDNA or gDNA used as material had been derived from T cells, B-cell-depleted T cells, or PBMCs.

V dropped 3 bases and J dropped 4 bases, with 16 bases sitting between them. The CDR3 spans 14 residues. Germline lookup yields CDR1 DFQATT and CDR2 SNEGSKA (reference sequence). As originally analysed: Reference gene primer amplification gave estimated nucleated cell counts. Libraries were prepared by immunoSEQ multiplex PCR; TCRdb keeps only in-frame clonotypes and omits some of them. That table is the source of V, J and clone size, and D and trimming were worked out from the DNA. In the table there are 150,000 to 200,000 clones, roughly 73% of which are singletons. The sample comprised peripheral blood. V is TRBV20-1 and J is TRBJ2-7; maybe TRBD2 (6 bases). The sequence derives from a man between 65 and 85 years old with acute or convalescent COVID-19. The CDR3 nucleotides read TGCAGTGCTAGTATTCCAGCGGGCGAATACGAGCAGTACTTC. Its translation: CSASIPAGEYEQYF.